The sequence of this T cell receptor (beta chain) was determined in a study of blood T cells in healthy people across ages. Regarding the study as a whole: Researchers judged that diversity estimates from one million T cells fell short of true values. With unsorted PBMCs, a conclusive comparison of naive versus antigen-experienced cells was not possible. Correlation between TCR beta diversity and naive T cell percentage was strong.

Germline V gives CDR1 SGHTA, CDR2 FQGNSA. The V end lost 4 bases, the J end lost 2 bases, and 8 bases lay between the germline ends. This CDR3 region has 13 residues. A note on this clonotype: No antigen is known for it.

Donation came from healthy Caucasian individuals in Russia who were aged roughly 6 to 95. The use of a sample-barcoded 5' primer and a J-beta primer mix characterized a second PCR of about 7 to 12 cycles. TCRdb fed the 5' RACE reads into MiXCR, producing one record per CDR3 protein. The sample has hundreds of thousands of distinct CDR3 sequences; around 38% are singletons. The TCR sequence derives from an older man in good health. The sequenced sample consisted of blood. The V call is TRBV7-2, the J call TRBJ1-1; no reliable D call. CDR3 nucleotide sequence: TGTGCCAGCAGCTCCGGACCTAACACTGAAGCTTTCTTT. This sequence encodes CASSSGPNTEAFF.